The rows below give T cell receptor beta chains drawn from one sample of a study of T cells in Graves' hyperthyroidism and ophthalmopathy. TCRdb re-called the multiplex PCR reads through MiXCR, storing one row per CDR3 protein. The data show a few hundred thousand distinct CDR3 sequences, about 15% seen once. Material: blood. The receptor source for this set is a woman under 40 with Graves' hyperthyroidism. Both conserved end residues are part of each CDR3. D genes are given only for firm matches. Size is omitted from some rows. Given values are once, few, many or a class for expanded clones.

clone_size cdr3_length j_call v_call d_call cdr3_nt cdr3_aa
many 15 TRBJ2-4 TRBV5-1 NA TGCGCCAGCAGCCTGGAAACAGGGCCGTTCAACATTCAGTACTTC CASSLETGPFNIQYF
many 13 TRBJ2-7 TRBV28 NA TGTGCCAGCAGTTTACCCCCAATCTACGAGCAGTACTTC CASSLPPIYEQYF
few 19 TRBJ2-1 TRBV6-2/TRBV6-3 NA TGTGCCAGCAGTTACACCTCATCTCAGCCAAGGGGCTCCTACAATGAGCAGTTCTTC CASSYTSSQPRGSYNEQFF
NA 15 TRBJ2-1 TRBV19 TRBD2 TGTGCCAGTAGTAAAGCTAGCGGGAGCTCTTGGAAGCAGTTCTTC CASSKASGSSWKQFF
many 16 TRBJ2-2 TRBV6-1 TRBD2 TGTGCCAGCAGTTCCCCGGGACTAACGAACACCGGGGAGCTGTTTTTT CASSSPGLTNTGELFF
many 15 TRBJ2-5 TRBV5-4 TRBD1 TGTGCCAGCAGCTCGGGACAGGGCGGCCAAGAGACCCAGTACTTC CASSSGQGGQETQYF
few 16 TRBJ2-2 TRBV4-3 TRBD2 TGCGCCAGCAGCCAAGTTCTGGGAGGGGACGCCGGGGAGCTGTTTTTT CASSQVLGGDAGELFF
NA 12 TRBJ1-1 TRBV12-5 NA TGTGCTAGTGGTAGGGGGTTCACTGAAGCTTTCTTT CASGRGFTEAFF
NA 14 TRBJ1-4 TRBV6-5 NA TGTGCCAGCAGTTACGTCGCCGGGGATGAAAAACTGTTTTTT CASSYVAGDEKLFF
many 13 TRBJ1-1 TRBV5-1 NA TGCGCCAGCAGCTTTGAAGGGAACACTGAAGCTTTCTTT CASSFEGNTEAFF
many 15 TRBJ2-3 TRBV5-6 NA TGTGCCAGCAGCAAAACTAATCTACCGCCAGATACGCAGTATTTT CASSKTNLPPDTQYF
few 16 TRBJ2-3 TRBV15 TRBD2 TGTGCCACCAGCAGATTAGCGGGAGGACTCACAGATACGCAGTATTTT CATSRLAGGLTDTQYF
NA 19 TRBJ2-1 TRBV7-9 TRBD2 TGTGCCAGCAGCTCCAAACTAGCGGGAGAGGTTCATCCGTACAATGAGCAGTTCTTC CASSSKLAGEVHPYNEQFF
NA 15 TRBJ1-2 TRBV10-3 NA TGTGCCATCTATTCAGTTCGCCGCAGTAACTATGGCTACACCTTC CAIYSVRRSNYGYTF
many 15 TRBJ2-1 TRBV7-2 TRBD1 TGTGCCAGCAGTCAACAGGGACAGCGATACAATGAGCAGTTCTTC CASSQQGQRYNEQFF
many 14 TRBJ2-3 TRBV20-1 TRBD2 TGCAGTGCAACGGGACTAGCGGGAGTGGATACGCAGTATTTT CSATGLAGVDTQYF
many 14 TRBJ1-1 TRBV20-1 NA TGCAGTGCTAGAGAGAGGGGGGCCAGGGGTGAAGCTTTCTTT CSARERGARGEAFF
NA 13 TRBJ1-1 TRBV2 NA TGTGTCAGCAGTGAGAGCGGAGTCACTGAAGCTTTCTTT CVSSESGVTEAFF
NA 14 TRBJ1-5 TRBV10-2 TRBD1 TGCGCCAGCAATACAGGGGAATTGGGTCAGCCCCAGCATTTT CASNTGELGQPQHF
few 15 TRBJ1-5 TRBV19 NA TGTGCCAGTAGTATAACAGAGAGAAGCAATCAGCCCCAGCATTTT CASSITERSNQPQHF
many 15 TRBJ2-1 TRBV27 TRBD2 TGTGCCAGCACCCTGGGGGGGGAGGGCCGAAATGAGCAGTTCTTC CASTLGGEGRNEQFF
many 15 TRBJ2-4 TRBV30 NA TGTGCCTGGAGCACAGGCGGTATAGCCAAAAACATTCAGTACTTC CAWSTGGIAKNIQYF
many 13 TRBJ2-7 TRBV2 TRBD2 TGTGCCAGCACCCGACTAGCTTTTGACGAGCAGTACTTC CASTRLAFDEQYF
few 14 TRBJ2-2 TRBV5-1 NA TGCGCCAGCAGCTTCAAGGTACCCACCGGGGAGCTGTTTTTT CASSFKVPTGELFF
NA 14 TRBJ1-1 TRBV7-3 NA TGTGCCAGCAGCTTAACTCGGGGGAACACTGAAGCTCTCTTT CASSLTRGNTEALF
many 18 TRBJ2-1 TRBV2 NA TGTGCCAGCCGGCTATCAAGAGCGGGACAAAGCTCCTACAATGAGCAGTTCTTC CASRLSRAGQSSYNEQFF
NA 17 TRBJ2-7 TRBV3-1 NA TGTGCCAGCAGCCAAACGTACCAATCCGGGAGCTCCTACGAGCAGTACTTC CASSQTYQSGSSYEQYF
NA 12 TRBJ2-5 TRBV7-7 NA TGTGCTAGCAGCTTAGCCAAGGGGACCCAGTACTTC CASSLAKGTQYF
many 15 TRBJ2-5 TRBV13 NA TGTGCCAGCAGCTTAGCTTCGGTTTCGGGAGAGACCCAGTACTTC CASSLASVSGETQYF
few 17 TRBJ2-5 TRBV28 NA TGTGCCAGCAGTTTTACCATAGACGGACGTCGACAAGAGACCCAGTACTTC CASSFTIDGRRQETQYF
NA 13 TRBJ1-2 TRBV28 NA TGTGCCAGCGTTGAGTCGTCGGGGAGTGGCTACACCTTC CASVESSGSGYTF
NA 14 TRBJ2-3 TRBV20-1 NA TGCAGTGCTAGTCAGGGTAGCGGTGCAGATACGCAGTATTTT CSASQGSGADTQYF
many 13 TRBJ2-2 TRBV5-1 NA TGTGCCAGCAGCTTAGCGCTCACCGGGGAGCTGTTTTTT CASSLALTGELFF
NA 15 TRBJ2-7 TRBV4-1 NA TGCGCCAGCAGCCAAGTTCGGGCGGTCTCCTACGAGCAGTACTTC CASSQVRAVSYEQYF
NA 20 TRBJ2-7 TRBV7-8 TRBD2 TGTGCCAGCAGCTGGGGGGGACTAGCGGGAGCCAGACTCTTAATTTACGAGCAGTACTTC CASSWGGLAGARLLIYEQYF
many 16 TRBJ2-5 TRBV28 TRBD1 TGTGCCAGCAGTTTGCCCATTGGACAGGATTTTGAGACCCAGTACTTC CASSLPIGQDFETQYF
few 15 TRBJ1-6 TRBV18 NA TGTGCCAGCTCACCATCAGGAGGATATAATTCACCCCTCCACTTT CASSPSGGYNSPLHF
many 18 TRBJ2-1 TRBV12-3/TRBV12-4 TRBD2 TGTGCCAGCACTTACCCTAGCGGGAGCATCCGAGGCTACAATGAGCAGTTCTTC CASTYPSGSIRGYNEQFF
many 15 TRBJ2-7 TRBV7-9 TRBD2 TGTGCCAGCAGCCACGGACTAGCGGAACCTAACGAGCAGTACTTC CASSHGLAEPNEQYF
many 14 TRBJ2-7 TRBV28 TRBD1 TGTGCCAGCAGCCGACAGGGGAGCTCCTACAAGCAGTACTTC CASSRQGSSYKQYF
NA 15 TRBJ1-5 TRBV19 NA TGTGCCAGTAAAGCGGGCGGGGGTAGCAATCAGCCCCAGCATTTT CASKAGGGSNQPQHF